The 25 T cell receptor beta chains presented below share a single source sample, sequenced in a study of OX40 agonist ivuxolimab in advanced cancers. Some clones are missing from TCRdb's copy, which holds only in-frame ones; the method was immunoSEQ multiplex PCR. Of 70,000 to 90,000 clones in the sample, 85% to 90% were seen once. The sample was CD4+ or CD8+ T cells sorted from blood, taken in a trial of the OX40 agonist ivuxolimab. The receptors were gathered from an adult with an advanced solid tumor such as melanoma, head and neck, liver or kidney cancer.

V gene TRBV6-4 combines with J gene TRBJ2-1, with 7 bases that match TRBD1. The CDR3 totals 14 residues. The junction had 5 bases not matched to a gene; V was cut back by 4 bases and J by 5 bases. Germline assignment: CDR1 MRHNA and CDR2 SNTAGT. The CDR3 nucleotides are TGTGCCAGCAGTGCCCGGGACAGTCACAATGAGCAGTTCTTC. It yields the protein CASSARDSHNEQFF.

CDR3 region: CASSFGGGSPYEQYF. DNA of the CDR3: TGCGCCAGCAGCTTCGGGGGAGGGTCCCCCTACGAGCAGTACTTC. This sequence joins TRBV5-1 and TRBJ2-7, with 7 bases aligning to TRBD2. There are 15 residues in the CDR3. The V gene's germline CDR1 is SGHRS and CDR2 YFSETQ. The V gene end was trimmed by 2 bases and the J gene end by 2 bases; junction bases not matched to a gene: 7.

This chain links TRBV27 with TRBJ2-1; 11 nucleotides agree with TRBD2. With 3 bases clipped from V and 5 bases from J, the junction kept 15 bases outside the gene matches. Germline values: CDR1 MNHEY, CDR2 SMNVEV (reference sequence). This CDR3 spans 19 amino acids. The CDR3 nucleotides are TGTGCCAGCAGTTTTTCCGGGACTAGCGGACTGATTCAACACAATGAGCAGTTCTTC. This encodes CASSFSGTSGLIQHNEQFF.

This clone was counted a single time. The J gene is TRBJ2-1, the V gene TRBV30; a possible D gene is TRBD2 (5 bases). The CDR3 covers 13 residues. V was trimmed by 4 bases and J by 3 bases, leaving 10 bases between them. Per germline, CDR1 GTSNPN and CDR2 SVGIG (reference sequence). In nucleotides, the CDR3 is TGTGCCTGGATGGTAGCGAGCTACAATGAGCAGTTCTTC. It is translated as CAWMVASYNEQFF.

DNA of the CDR3: TGTGCCAGCAGCTCCACGACAGGGAGCTCCTACGAGCAGTACTTC. The encoded protein is CASSSTTGSSYEQYF. The chain is built from TRBV7-4 and TRBJ2-7, with 7 bases lining up with TRBD1. The V gene's germline CDR1 is SGHVT and CDR2 SQSDAQ. The length of the CDR3 is 15 residues. The trim removed 4 bases at V and 0 bases at J, leaving 6 bases unmatched.

The genes are TRBV11-1 and TRBJ2-7; 11 positions match TRBD2. V shed 3 bases and J 9 bases; nucleotides not matched to a gene: 10. CDR3 length equals 15 residues. The germline CDR1 and CDR2 sequences are SGHAT and FQDESV (reference sequence). The CDR3 reads CASSLGRLAGTGQYF. CDR3 bases: TGTGCCAGCAGCTTGGGGCGACTAGCGGGAACTGGGCAGTACTTC.

V is TRBV28 and J is TRBJ2-6; 10 positions agree with TRBD1. CDR1 MDHEN and CDR2 SYDVKM come from the germline V gene. Trimming cost V 7 bases and J 4 bases; bases outside gene matches: 13. The CDR3 totals 18 residues. As DNA, the CDR3 is TGTGCCAGCACCCCTCTTGGACAGGGGGGTAAGGGGGCCAACGTCCTGACTTTC. Its translation is CASTPLGQGGKGANVLTF.

V and J are TRBV2 and TRBJ1-1; D unclear. The CDR3 is made up of 14 amino acids. Germline V gene data show CDR1 as SNHLY and CDR2 as FYNNEI. Trimming left V 6 bases short and J 1 base short, with 12 bases between. The CDR3 DNA sequence: TGTGCCAGCAGCCCCAGTCGGGGGAACACTGAAGCTTTCTTT. It is translated as CASSPSRGNTEAFF.

V is TRBV9 and J is TRBJ2-1; tentative D call: TRBD2 (5 bases). Trimming left V 0 bases short and J 4 bases short, with 11 bases between. The germline V gene encodes CDR1 SGDLS and CDR2 YYNGEE. The CDR3 has 15 residues. Here the CDR3 reads CASSVGGAQYNEQFF. The CDR3, as DNA: TGTGCCAGCAGCGTAGGGGGAGCACAGTACAATGAGCAGTTCTTC.

This chain joins TRBV6-1 and TRBJ2-2; TRBD2 matches at 11 bases. This CDR3 has 15 amino acids. The V segment lost 6 bases and the J segment 1 base; nucleotides outside the gene matches: 1. Germline lookup yields CDR1 MNHNS and CDR2 SASEGT. CDR3 DNA: TGTGCCAGCAGGGGGACTAGCGGGAACACCGGGGAGCTGTTTTTT. Translated: CASRGTSGNTGELFF.

V and J are TRBV2 and TRBJ2-5, with 8 nucleotides matching TRBD2. V trimming: 5 bases; J trimming: 6 bases; junction bases outside the gene matches: 11. From germline, CDR1 is SNHLY and CDR2 FYNNEI. The CDR3 runs 15 residues. The CDR3 nucleotides read TGTGCCAGCAGTCGTCCACTAGCGGAGTATCAGACCCAGTACTTC. Its protein product is CASSRPLAEYQTQYF.

V usage is TRBV28 and J usage is TRBJ1-2, with TRBD1 matching 9 bases. From germline, CDR1 is MDHEN and CDR2 SYDVKM. The CDR3 is made up of 15 amino acids. V trimming: 5 bases; J trimming: 4 bases; junction bases outside the gene matches: 8. CDR3 amino acids: CASSTTGGAGYGYTF. DNA for the CDR3: TGTGCCAGCAGTACTACAGGGGGCGCAGGCTATGGCTACACCTTC.

V and J are TRBV9 and TRBJ2-5; the match to TRBD1 covers 11 bases. The V and J ends lost 0 bases and 5 bases, in that order; junction bases with no gene match: 9. This CDR3 is 17 amino acids long. Looked up from germline, CDR1 is SGDLS and CDR2 is YYNGEE. CDR3 loop: CASSVARGQGGWETQYF. Here the CDR3 DNA reads TGTGCCAGCAGCGTAGCGAGGGGACAGGGGGGTTGGGAGACCCAGTACTTC.

The chain is built from TRBV18 and TRBJ2-7; a possible D gene is TRBD2 (6 bases). The germline V gene encodes CDR1 KGHSH and CDR2 LQKENI. This CDR3 is 15 amino acids long. Trimming left V 3 bases short and J 4 bases short, with 16 bases between. The CDR3 DNA follows: TGTGCCAGCTCACCCCCAGGGAGGAGTGCGTACGAGCAGTACTTC. As protein: CASSPPGRSAYEQYF.

The V gene is TRBV28, the J gene TRBJ2-1; 8 positions agree with TRBD2. This CDR3 region has 14 residues. Germline-derived CDR1 and CDR2 are MDHEN and SYDVKM. J lost 9 bases, V lost 5 bases, and 9 bases had no gene match. CDR3 residues: CASSRAGVRGEQFF. The CDR3 DNA follows: TGTGCCAGCAGTCGAGCGGGAGTCAGAGGTGAGCAGTTCTTC.

The chain carries TRBV9 and TRBJ2-5, with 10 positions matching TRBD2. Germline CDR1 and CDR2: SGDLS and YYNGEE. The CDR3 runs 17 residues. V was clipped by 4 bases and J by 1 base; unmatched bases: 10. The CDR3 loop is CASSPTPGLAAQETQYF. The CDR3 nucleotides read TGTGCCAGCAGCCCAACCCCAGGACTAGCGGCCCAAGAGACCCAGTACTTC.

The genes are TRBV12-5 and TRBJ2-5, with D possibly TRBD1 on 6 matching bases. This CDR3 is built from 16 residues. The V gene lost 0 bases and the J gene lost 5 bases, with 16 bases spanning the gap. Germline V lookup: CDR1 LGHNT, CDR2 FRNRAP. Here the CDR3 DNA reads TGTGCTAGTGGTTTGGTCTCATTTTGGCAGGGGGAGACCCAGTACTTC. Residues: CASGLVSFWQGETQYF.

The V gene is TRBV7-3, the J gene TRBJ2-7, with TRBD2 matching 8 bases. The CDR3 extends over 14 amino acids. Germline loops: CDR1 SGHTA, CDR2 FQGTGA. Trimming cost V 0 bases and J 7 bases; bases outside gene matches: 5. In nucleotides, the CDR3 is TGTGCCAGCAGCTTAACTAGCGGGATAGGGGAGCAGTACTTC. This gives the protein CASSLTSGIGEQYF. Filled out from reference TRBV7-3 and TRBJ2-7, the complete variable domain reads GAGVSQTPSNKVTEKGKYVELRCDPISGHTALYWYRQSLGQGPEFLIYFQGTGAADDSGLPNDRFFAVRPEGSVSTLKIQRTERGDSAVYLCASSLTSGIGEQYFGPGTRLTVT.

V usage is TRBV6-1 and J usage is TRBJ2-2; 11 bases are a match to TRBD1. Per the germline V gene, CDR1 is MNHNS and CDR2 is SASEGT. This CDR3 region has 15 residues. The ends lost 2 bases at V and 6 bases at J; junction bases unmatched: 2. The CDR3 region has the DNA TGTGCCAGCAGTGAACCGGGACAGGGGGCCGGGGAGCTGTTTTTT. This sequence encodes CASSEPGQGAGELFF.

The gene calls are TRBV23-1 and TRBJ2-1; D perhaps matches TRBD1 (5 bases). TRBV23-1 is noted as an ORF with a role that remains uncertain. Trimming shortened V by 6 bases and J by 11 bases, and 20 bases separated the two germline ends. The CDR3 has 14 amino acids. The CDR3 spells CASRLLALYRQQFF. CDR3 DNA: TGCGCCAGCAGACTCCTGGCCCTCTACAGGCAGCAGTTCTTC.

The chain is built from TRBV5-8 and TRBJ2-7; D is uncertain. The germline V gene encodes CDR1 SGHTS and CDR2 YDEGEE. V was pared by 0 bases and J by 0 bases, with 10 bases between. The CDR3 loop spans 15 amino acids. The CDR3 sequence: CASSLDGPSSYEQYF. The CDR3 bases are TGTGCCAGCAGCTTGGACGGACCCAGCTCCTACGAGCAGTACTTC.

This clone was seen a single time. The gene calls are TRBV10-2 and TRBJ1-1; no clear D. V lost 5 bases and J 7 bases, leaving 8 bases between the germline ends. There are 11 residues in the CDR3. CDR1 WSHSY and CDR2 SAAADI come from the germline V gene. CDR3 nucleotide sequence: TGCGCCAGCAGTAATACAGTTGAAGCTTTCTTT. Protein sequence: CASSNTVEAFF.

The chain uses TRBV19 and TRBJ2-5; the match to TRBD2 covers 9 bases. The CDR3 is 18 residues long. J lost 3 bases, V lost 2 bases, and 13 bases had no gene match. The germline CDR1 and CDR2 sequences are LNHDA and SQIVND (reference sequence). The DNA for the CDR3 is TGTGCCAGTAGTATACAGGGTATTATAGCGGGAGAGAAAGAGACCCAGTACTTC. Its translation is CASSIQGIIAGEKETQYF.

This clone was seen once. The chain joins TRBV4-1 to TRBJ2-3, with TRBD2 identical over 10 bases. CDR1 MGHRA and CDR2 YSYEKL come from the germline V gene. CDR3 size: 16 residues. With V trimmed by 3 bases and J by 5 bases, 8 bases remained unmatched. The chain's CDR3 is CASSQLRTSGKDTQYF. The CDR3 nucleotides are TGCGCCAGCAGCCAGCTAAGGACTAGCGGAAAAGATACGCAGTATTTT.

V usage is TRBV7-8 and J usage is TRBJ2-3; D is ambiguous. Germline CDR1 reads SGHVS; CDR2 reads FQNEAQ. The CDR3 covers 20 residues. The ends were cut back, 6 bases at V and 0 bases at J, with 28 bases in the middle. The CDR3 nucleotides read TGTGCCAGCAGTCCTCCCTACCCGATGGCCCCCCTCTCTAGCACAGATACGCAGTATTTT. Translation gives CASSPPYPMAPLSSTDTQYF.